This is a list of T cell receptor beta chains from one sample in a study of spatial heterogeneity in lung cancer. A single record per CDR3 protein comes from TCRdb applying MiXCR to the 5' RACE reads. The sample has some 35,000 distinct CDR3 sequences, around 6.9% seen once. Material: PBMCs, obtained at follow-up. These receptors all come from a male donor with early-stage non-small cell lung cancer. Each CDR3 is given with its conserved first and last residue. A D gene is named only where the DNA matches it firmly. Size is omitted from some rows. Given values are once, few, many or a class for expanded clones.

j_gene: TRBJ2-2
len: 15
abundance: many
v_gene: TRBV12-3/TRBV12-4
d_gene: -
CDR3aa: CASSPFGSGSGELFF
CDR3nt: -

j_gene: TRBJ1-4
len: 15
abundance: many
v_gene: TRBV12-3/TRBV12-4
d_gene: TRBD1
CDR3aa: CASSLDRGQDEKLFF
CDR3nt: TGTGCCAGCAGTTTGGACAGGGGGCAGGACGAAAAACTGTTTTTT

j_gene: TRBJ1-2
len: 16
abundance: -
v_gene: TRBV2
d_gene: TRBD1
CDR3aa: CANLALGRGQGYGYTF
CDR3nt: TGTGCCAACCTAGCCTTGGGCAGGGGGCAGGGCTATGGCTACACCTTC

j_gene: TRBJ2-1
len: 14
abundance: many
v_gene: TRBV7-2
d_gene: -
CDR3aa: CASSLGLAYNEQFF
CDR3nt: TGTGCCAGCAGCTTAGGGTTGGCGTACAATGAGCAGTTCTTC

j_gene: TRBJ1-1
len: 14
abundance: many
v_gene: TRBV16
d_gene: -
CDR3aa: CASSLSGPKTEAFF
CDR3nt: TGTGCCAGCAGCCTTTCGGGACCCAAAACTGAAGCTTTCTTT

j_gene: TRBJ2-1
len: 18
abundance: many
v_gene: TRBV19
d_gene: TRBD2
CDR3aa: CASSQGLAGGSSYNEQFF
CDR3nt: TGTGCCAGTAGTCAGGGACTAGCGGGGGGGAGCTCCTACAATGAGCAGTTCTTC

j_gene: TRBJ2-1
len: 11
abundance: many
v_gene: TRBV12-3/TRBV12-4
d_gene: -
CDR3aa: CASSLMGTILF
CDR3nt: TGTGCCAGCAGTTTAATGGGGACAATACTATTC

j_gene: TRBJ1-6
len: 13
abundance: -
v_gene: TRBV12-3/TRBV12-4
d_gene: -
CDR3aa: CASRDSGDSPLHF
CDR3nt: TGTGCCAGCAGGGACAGCGGGGATTCACCCCTCCACTTT

j_gene: TRBJ2-7
len: 15
abundance: many
v_gene: TRBV20-1
d_gene: -
CDR3aa: CSARDPGGPTYEQYF
CDR3nt: TGCAGTGCTAGAGATCCCGGGGGGCCCACCTACGAGCAGTACTTC

j_gene: TRBJ2-5
len: 15
abundance: many
v_gene: TRBV5-6
d_gene: -
CDR3aa: CASSLGLLTGETQYF
CDR3nt: TGTGCCAGCAGCTTGGGCTTATTAACTGGAGAGACCCAGTACTTC

j_gene: TRBJ2-1
len: 14
abundance: -
v_gene: TRBV20-1
d_gene: -
CDR3aa: CSTKDSNNHDEQFF
CDR3nt: TGCAGTACTAAGGACAGCAACAATCACGATGAGCAGTTCTTC

j_gene: TRBJ2-7
len: 13
abundance: many
v_gene: TRBV10-1
d_gene: TRBD1
CDR3aa: CASSVGTDYEQYF
CDR3nt: TGCGCCAGCAGTGTGGGGACAGACTACGAGCAGTACTTC

j_gene: TRBJ2-2
len: 13
abundance: many
v_gene: TRBV2
d_gene: -
CDR3aa: CASKVVNTGELFF
CDR3nt: TGTGCCAGCAAGGTCGTAAACACCGGGGAGCTGTTTTTT

j_gene: TRBJ1-5
len: 16
abundance: many
v_gene: TRBV9
d_gene: -
CDR3aa: CASSRGTPGENQPQHF
CDR3nt: TGTGCCAGCAGCCGAGGGACACCCGGAGAGAATCAGCCCCAGCATTTT

j_gene: TRBJ2-1
len: 15
abundance: few
v_gene: TRBV20-1
d_gene: TRBD2
CDR3aa: CSALPGRGGLNEQFF
CDR3nt: TGCAGTGCTCTCCCGGGGCGGGGGGGCCTCAATGAGCAGTTCTTC

j_gene: TRBJ2-3
len: 12
abundance: many
v_gene: TRBV29-1
d_gene: -
CDR3aa: CSVWGGRDTQYF
CDR3nt: TGCAGCGTGTGGGGGGGCCGAGATACGCAGTATTTT

j_gene: TRBJ1-1
len: 12
abundance: many
v_gene: TRBV6-5
d_gene: -
CDR3aa: CASSPDSIEAFF
CDR3nt: TGTGCCAGCAGCCCCGACAGTATTGAAGCTTTCTTT

j_gene: TRBJ1-5
len: 14
abundance: few
v_gene: TRBV12-3/TRBV12-4
d_gene: -
CDR3aa: CASSFGGAGQPQHF
CDR3nt: TGTGCCAGCAGTTTCGGGGGGGCGGGTCAGCCCCAGCATTTT

j_gene: TRBJ1-3
len: 12
abundance: many
v_gene: TRBV6-1
d_gene: -
CDR3aa: CASSEPENTIYF
CDR3nt: TGTGCCAGCAGTGAACCGGAAAACACCATATATTTT

j_gene: TRBJ2-3
len: 15
abundance: many
v_gene: TRBV20-1
d_gene: TRBD2
CDR3aa: CSASPWGGSTDTQYF
CDR3nt: TGCAGTGCTAGCCCTTGGGGGGGGAGCACAGATACGCAGTATTTT

j_gene: TRBJ2-7
len: 14
abundance: -
v_gene: TRBV6-2/TRBV6-3
d_gene: -
CDR3aa: CASSYSASSYEQYF
CDR3nt: TGTGCCAGCAGTTACTCCGCTTCCTCCTACGAGCAGTACTTC

j_gene: TRBJ2-3
len: 17
abundance: -
v_gene: TRBV20-1
d_gene: TRBD2
CDR3aa: CSARGWASGLLTDTQYF
CDR3nt: TGCAGTGCTAGGGGCTGGGCTAGCGGACTTCTCACAGATACGCAGTATTTT

j_gene: TRBJ1-2
len: 12
abundance: many
v_gene: TRBV7-9
d_gene: -
CDR3aa: CASSKPSSGYTF
CDR3nt: TGTGCCAGCAGCAAACCCTCCTCAGGCTACACCTTC

j_gene: TRBJ2-2
len: 20
abundance: many
v_gene: TRBV11-2
d_gene: TRBD1
CDR3aa: CASSLLPGQGATGNTGELFF
CDR3nt: TGTGCCAGCAGCTTACTTCCGGGACAGGGGGCGACCGGAAACACCGGGGAGCTGTTTTTT

j_gene: TRBJ2-2
len: 14
abundance: many
v_gene: TRBV19
d_gene: TRBD2
CDR3aa: CASNAGGNTGELFF
CDR3nt: TGTGCCAGTAATGCGGGGGGCAACACCGGGGAGCTGTTTTTT

j_gene: TRBJ1-2
len: 13
abundance: many
v_gene: TRBV10-3
d_gene: -
CDR3aa: CAISDEGTYGYTF
CDR3nt: TGTGCCATCAGTGATGAGGGAACCTATGGCTACACCTTC

j_gene: TRBJ1-6
len: 13
abundance: many
v_gene: TRBV7-9
d_gene: -
CDR3aa: CASSLSDNSPLHF
CDR3nt: TGTGCCAGCAGCTTAAGTGACAATTCACCCCTCCACTTT

j_gene: TRBJ2-5
len: 17
abundance: many
v_gene: TRBV7-8
d_gene: -
CDR3aa: CASSLRSFSLREETQYF
CDR3nt: TGTGCCAGCAGCTTACGATCCTTCTCCTTGCGGGAAGAGACCCAGTACTTC

j_gene: TRBJ1-2
len: 14
abundance: many
v_gene: TRBV20-1
d_gene: -
CDR3aa: CSARALRHNYGYTF
CDR3nt: TGCAGTGCTAGAGCCCTAAGACATAACTATGGCTACACCTTC

j_gene: TRBJ1-6
len: 15
abundance: many
v_gene: TRBV5-8
d_gene: -
CDR3aa: CASSLGGERNSPLHF
CDR3nt: TGTGCCAGCAGCTTGGGGGGAGAGAGGAATTCACCCCTCCACTTT

j_gene: TRBJ1-2
len: 14
abundance: many
v_gene: TRBV13
d_gene: -
CDR3aa: CASSLLDGDYGYTF
CDR3nt: TGTGCCAGCAGCCTTCTGGACGGGGACTATGGCTACACCTTC

j_gene: TRBJ1-1
len: 14
abundance: many
v_gene: TRBV12-3/TRBV12-4
d_gene: TRBD1
CDR3aa: CASKQGPSNTEAFF
CDR3nt: TGTGCCAGCAAACAGGGGCCATCGAACACTGAAGCTTTCTTT

j_gene: TRBJ2-1
len: 13
abundance: few
v_gene: TRBV11-2
d_gene: -
CDR3aa: CASSFYTTNEQFF
CDR3nt: TGTGCCAGCAGCTTTTATACGACGAATGAGCAGTTCTTC

j_gene: TRBJ2-7
len: 12
abundance: many
v_gene: TRBV7-9
d_gene: -
CDR3aa: CASSLPFYEQYF
CDR3nt: TGTGCCAGCAGCTTACCGTTCTACGAGCAGTACTTC

j_gene: TRBJ2-1
len: 15
abundance: few
v_gene: TRBV19
d_gene: -
CDR3aa: CASSIDSGSYNEQFF
CDR3nt: TGTGCCAGTAGTATAGATTCGGGCAGCTACAATGAGCAGTTCTTC

j_gene: TRBJ1-5
len: 15
abundance: -
v_gene: TRBV5-1
d_gene: -
CDR3aa: CASSFEGTSNQPQHF
CDR3nt: TGCGCCAGCAGCTTCGAAGGAACGTCCAATCAGCCCCAGCATTTT

j_gene: TRBJ2-1
len: 16
abundance: many
v_gene: TRBV7-2
d_gene: TRBD2
CDR3aa: CASSLASGGVYNEQFF
CDR3nt: TGTGCCAGCAGCTTGGCTAGCGGGGGGGTCTACAATGAGCAGTTCTTC

j_gene: TRBJ1-4
len: 17
abundance: many
v_gene: TRBV7-6
d_gene: -
CDR3aa: CASSSTGTSATNEKLFF
CDR3nt: TGTGCCAGCAGCTCTACCGGGACTTCCGCAACTAATGAAAAACTGTTTTTT

j_gene: TRBJ2-3
len: 14
abundance: -
v_gene: TRBV5-5
d_gene: -
CDR3aa: CASSNDFSTDTQYF
CDR3nt: TGTGCCAGCAGCAACGACTTCAGCACAGATACGCAGTATTTT

j_gene: TRBJ2-1
len: 13
abundance: many
v_gene: TRBV7-6
d_gene: -
CDR3aa: CASSHKPRNEQFF
CDR3nt: TGTGCCAGCAGCCATAAGCCCAGGAATGAGCAGTTCTTC

j_gene: TRBJ2-7
len: 15
abundance: many
v_gene: TRBV20-1
d_gene: -
CDR3aa: CSARAFVGSTYEQYF
CDR3nt: TGCAGTGCTAGAGCCTTCGTAGGCTCTACCTACGAGCAGTACTTC

j_gene: TRBJ2-3
len: 16
abundance: many
v_gene: TRBV19
d_gene: -
CDR3aa: CASSALDFGLGDTQYF
CDR3nt: TGTGCCAGTAGCGCCCTTGACTTCGGACTGGGAGATACGCAGTATTTT

j_gene: TRBJ2-5
len: 17
abundance: many
v_gene: TRBV20-1
d_gene: TRBD2
CDR3aa: CSARDRLRGSFMGTQYF
CDR3nt: TGCAGTGCTAGAGATAGACTGCGGGGGAGCTTCATGGGGACCCAGTACTTC

j_gene: TRBJ1-4
len: 17
abundance: -
v_gene: TRBV7-9
d_gene: -
CDR3aa: CASSPPTVSATNEKLFF
CDR3nt: TGTGCCAGCAGCCCCCCCACCGTCAGTGCAACTAATGAAAAACTGTTTTTT

j_gene: TRBJ1-2
len: 15
abundance: many
v_gene: TRBV11-1
d_gene: -
CDR3aa: CASSSIDSANYGYTF
CDR3nt: TGTGCCAGCAGCTCCATAGACAGCGCTAACTATGGCTACACCTTC

j_gene: TRBJ2-5
len: 10
abundance: many
v_gene: TRBV7-9
d_gene: -
CDR3aa: CASGRETQYF
CDR3nt: TGTGCCTCCGGGCGGGAGACCCAGTACTTC

j_gene: TRBJ2-5
len: 15
abundance: -
v_gene: TRBV28
d_gene: TRBD2
CDR3aa: CASSLPRLAQETQYF
CDR3nt: TGTGCCAGCAGCCTACCAAGACTAGCACAAGAGACCCAGTACTTC

j_gene: TRBJ1-5
len: 17
abundance: -
v_gene: TRBV2
d_gene: TRBD1
CDR3aa: CASSGADRGRYNQPQHF
CDR3nt: TGTGCCAGCAGCGGGGCGGACAGGGGCCGTTACAATCAGCCCCAGCATTTT

j_gene: TRBJ1-5
len: 16
abundance: many
v_gene: TRBV5-6
d_gene: -
CDR3aa: CASSRLTGGEYQPQHF
CDR3nt: TGTGCCAGCAGTCGCCTGACTGGGGGAGAGTATCAGCCCCAGCATTTT

j_gene: TRBJ2-6
len: 17
abundance: few
v_gene: TRBV5-6
d_gene: -
CDR3aa: CASSFEGTISGANVLTF
CDR3nt: TGTGCCAGCAGCTTTGAGGGAACGATCTCTGGGGCCAACGTCCTGACTTTC

j_gene: TRBJ2-5
len: 14
abundance: many
v_gene: TRBV7-9
d_gene: TRBD1
CDR3aa: CASSLLQGVETQYF
CDR3nt: TGTGCCAGCAGCTTATTACAGGGGGTAGAGACCCAGTACTTC

j_gene: TRBJ1-2
len: 12
abundance: many
v_gene: TRBV12-3/TRBV12-4
d_gene: -
CDR3aa: CASSFLSGGYTF
CDR3nt: TGTGCCAGCAGTTTTTTATCAGGTGGCTACACCTTC

j_gene: TRBJ1-2
len: 16
abundance: few
v_gene: TRBV29-1
d_gene: -
CDR3aa: CSVEGVRDRTNYGYTF
CDR3nt: TGCAGCGTTGAAGGAGTAAGGGACCGAACTAACTATGGCTACACCTTC

j_gene: TRBJ2-4
len: 12
abundance: -
v_gene: TRBV6-5
d_gene: -
CDR3aa: CAAGVAKNIQYF
CDR3nt: TGTGCTGCCGGAGTAGCCAAAAACATTCAGTACTTC